The present T cell receptor beta chain was sequenced within a study of cytomegalovirus exposure and HLA in healthy donors. The primer mix had 60 Vbeta and 13 Jbeta primers. Measured with immunoSEQ multiplex PCR; TCRdb has only the in-frame clones, and not every one. The table shows about 160,000 clones, with 80% to 90% occurring only once. CDR1 is MNHEY, CDR2 SVGAGI, per germline. This CDR3 is 15 amino acids long. Trimming removed 6 bases from V and 4 bases from J, with 13 bases in between. The study's findings and limits: Three chains tied to CMV proved CMV antigen-specific in vitro. The authors assumed roughly uniform sequencing depth across donors for presence/absence analyses.

Of note for this clone: What it binds is not known.

This sequence originates from a man between 18 and 29 years old in good health and CMV-seronegative. The chain joins TRBV6-5 to TRBJ2-6; D gene uncertain. Sample: PBMCs. The CDR3: CASSDQPGGANVLTF. CDR3 nucleotides: TGTGCCAGCAGCGACCAGCCCGGGGGGGCCAACGTCCTGACTTTC.